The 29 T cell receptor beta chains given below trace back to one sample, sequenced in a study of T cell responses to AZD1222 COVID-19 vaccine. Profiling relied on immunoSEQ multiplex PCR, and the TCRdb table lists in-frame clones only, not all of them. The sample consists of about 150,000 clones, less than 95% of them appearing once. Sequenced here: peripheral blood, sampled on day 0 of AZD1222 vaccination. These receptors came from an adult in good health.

CDR3 nucleotide sequence: TGTGCCAGCAGCTTAGGCGGGAGTGGTGAGACCCAGTACTTC. Translating it yields CASSLGGSGETQYF. The V call is TRBV7-2, the J call TRBJ2-5, with 7 bases matching TRBD2. Germline assignment: CDR1 SGHTA and CDR2 FQGNSA. V lost 1 base and J lost 5; bases outside the gene matches: 4. The CDR3 length is 14 residues.

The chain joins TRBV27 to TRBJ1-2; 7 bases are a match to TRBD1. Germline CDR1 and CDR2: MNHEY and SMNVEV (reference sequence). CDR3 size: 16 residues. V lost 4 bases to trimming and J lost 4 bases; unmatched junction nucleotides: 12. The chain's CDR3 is CASSYVGQAPGYGYTF. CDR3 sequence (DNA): TGTGCCAGCAGTTACGTCGGACAGGCCCCTGGCTATGGCTACACCTTC.

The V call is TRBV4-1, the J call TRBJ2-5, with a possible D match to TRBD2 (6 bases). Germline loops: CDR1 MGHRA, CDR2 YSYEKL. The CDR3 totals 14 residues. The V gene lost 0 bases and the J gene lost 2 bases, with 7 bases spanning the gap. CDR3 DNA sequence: TGCGCCAGCAGCCAAGACGGACTACAAGAGACCCAGTACTTC. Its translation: CASSQDGLQETQYF.

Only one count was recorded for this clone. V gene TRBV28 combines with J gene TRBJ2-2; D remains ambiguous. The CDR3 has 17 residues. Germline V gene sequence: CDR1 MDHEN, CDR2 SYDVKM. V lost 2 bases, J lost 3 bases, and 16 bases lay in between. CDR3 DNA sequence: TGTGCCAGCAGTTTAGCAACAGCGACGGGCGACACCGGGGAGCTGTTTTTT. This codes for CASSLATATGDTGELFF.

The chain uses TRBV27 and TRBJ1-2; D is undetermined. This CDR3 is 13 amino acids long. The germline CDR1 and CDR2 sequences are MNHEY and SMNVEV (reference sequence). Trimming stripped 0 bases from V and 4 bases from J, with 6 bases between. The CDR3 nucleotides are TGTGCCAGCAGTTTATCGCTCGGCTATGGCTACACCTTC. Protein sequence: CASSLSLGYGYTF.

The CDR3 sequence is CASSTRAAGNTIYF. The CDR3 DNA sequence: TGTGCCAGTAGTACCAGGGCTGCTGGAAACACCATATATTTT. The chain combines TRBV19 with TRBJ1-3; D is perhaps TRBD1 (5 bases). This CDR3 is built from 14 residues. Trimming pared 4 bases from V and 2 bases from J, leaving 9 bases between. CDR1 and CDR2 from the germline V gene are LNHDA and SQIVND (reference sequence).

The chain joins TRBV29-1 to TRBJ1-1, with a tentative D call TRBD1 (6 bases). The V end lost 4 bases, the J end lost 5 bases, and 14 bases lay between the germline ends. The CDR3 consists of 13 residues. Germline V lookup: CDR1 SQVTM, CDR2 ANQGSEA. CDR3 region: CSVAGGAFTEAFF. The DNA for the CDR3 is TGCAGCGTTGCTGGGGGGGCGTTTACTGAAGCTTTCTTT.

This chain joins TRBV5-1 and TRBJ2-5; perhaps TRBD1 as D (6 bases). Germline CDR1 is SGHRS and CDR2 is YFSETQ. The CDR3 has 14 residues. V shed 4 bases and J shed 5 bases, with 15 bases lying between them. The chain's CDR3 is CASSRALQGETQYF. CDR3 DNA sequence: TGCGCCAGCAGCCGGGCCCTACAGGGTGAGACCCAGTACTTC.

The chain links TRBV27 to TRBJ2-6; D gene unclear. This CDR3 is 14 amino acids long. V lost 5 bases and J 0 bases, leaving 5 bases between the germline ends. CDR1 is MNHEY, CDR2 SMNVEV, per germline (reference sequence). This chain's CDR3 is CASSKVSGANVLTF. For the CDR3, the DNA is TGTGCCAGCAGTAAAGTCTCTGGGGCCAACGTCCTGACTTTC.

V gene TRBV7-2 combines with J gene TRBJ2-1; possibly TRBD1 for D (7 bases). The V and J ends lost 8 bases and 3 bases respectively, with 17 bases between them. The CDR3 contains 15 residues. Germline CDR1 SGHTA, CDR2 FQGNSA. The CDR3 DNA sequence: TGTGCCAGCCGCAGGGGGGAAGGGGTCTACAATGAGCAGTTCTTC. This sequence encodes CASRRGEGVYNEQFF.

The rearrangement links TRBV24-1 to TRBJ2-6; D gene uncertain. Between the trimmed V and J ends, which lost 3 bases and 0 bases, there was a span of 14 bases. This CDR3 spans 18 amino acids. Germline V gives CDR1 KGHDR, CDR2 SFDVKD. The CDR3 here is CATSDPSVQDSGANVLTF. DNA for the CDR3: TGTGCCACCAGTGATCCTTCCGTCCAGGACTCTGGGGCCAACGTCCTGACTTTC.

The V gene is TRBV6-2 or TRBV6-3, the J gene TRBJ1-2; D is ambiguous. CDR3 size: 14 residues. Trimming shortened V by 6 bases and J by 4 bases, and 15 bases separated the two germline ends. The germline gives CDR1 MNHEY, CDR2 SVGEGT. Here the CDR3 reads CASSNLGGFYGYTF. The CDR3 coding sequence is TGTGCCAGCAGCAACCTCGGCGGATTCTATGGCTACACCTTC.

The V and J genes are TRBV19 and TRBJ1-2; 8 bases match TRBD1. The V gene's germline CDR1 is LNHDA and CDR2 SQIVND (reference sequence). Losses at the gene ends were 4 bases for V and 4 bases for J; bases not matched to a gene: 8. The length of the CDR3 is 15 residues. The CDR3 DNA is TGTGCCAGTAGTACCCGACAGGGGAAGCGCTATGGCTACACCTTC. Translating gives CASSTRQGKRYGYTF.

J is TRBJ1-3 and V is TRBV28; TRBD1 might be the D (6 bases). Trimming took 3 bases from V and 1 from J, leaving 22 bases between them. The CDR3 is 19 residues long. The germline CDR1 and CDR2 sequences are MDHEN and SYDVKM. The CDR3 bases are TGTGCCAGCAGTTTGGGGACACGGGACTGGGGACGGTCTGGAAACACCATATATTTT. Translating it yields CASSLGTRDWGRSGNTIYF.

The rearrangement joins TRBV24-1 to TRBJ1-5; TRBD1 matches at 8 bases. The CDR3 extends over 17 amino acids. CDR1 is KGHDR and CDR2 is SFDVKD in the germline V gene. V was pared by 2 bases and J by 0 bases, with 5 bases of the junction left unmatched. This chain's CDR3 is CATSDSGTGYSNQPQHF. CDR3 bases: TGTGCCACCAGTGATTCGGGGACAGGTTATAGCAATCAGCCCCAGCATTTT.

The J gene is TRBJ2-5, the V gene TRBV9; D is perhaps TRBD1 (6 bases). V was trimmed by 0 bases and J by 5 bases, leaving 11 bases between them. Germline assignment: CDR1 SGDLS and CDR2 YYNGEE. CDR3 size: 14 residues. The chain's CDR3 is CASSVEQGGETQYF. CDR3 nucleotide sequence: TGTGCCAGCAGCGTAGAACAGGGCGGCGAGACCCAGTACTTC.

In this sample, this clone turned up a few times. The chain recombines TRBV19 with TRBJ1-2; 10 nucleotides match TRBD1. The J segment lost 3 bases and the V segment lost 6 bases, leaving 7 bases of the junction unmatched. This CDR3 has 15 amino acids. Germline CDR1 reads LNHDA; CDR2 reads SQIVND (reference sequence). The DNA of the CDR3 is TGTGCCAGTAGACCCGGGACAGGGGATCACTATGGCTACACCTTC. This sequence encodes CASRPGTGDHYGYTF.

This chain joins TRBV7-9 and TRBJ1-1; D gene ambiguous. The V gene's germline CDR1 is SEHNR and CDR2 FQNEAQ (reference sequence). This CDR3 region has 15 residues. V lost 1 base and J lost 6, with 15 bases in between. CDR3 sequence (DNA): TGTGCCAGCAGCTTAGAGTGGCAGGTAAAGGCTGAAGCTTTCTTT. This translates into CASSLEWQVKAEAFF.

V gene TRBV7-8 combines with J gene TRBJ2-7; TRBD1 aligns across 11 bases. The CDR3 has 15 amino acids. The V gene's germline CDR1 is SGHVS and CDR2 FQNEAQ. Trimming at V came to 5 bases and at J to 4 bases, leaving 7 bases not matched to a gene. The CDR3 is CASSPGQGAPYEQYF. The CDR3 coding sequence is TGTGCCAGCAGCCCAGGACAGGGGGCCCCTTACGAGCAGTACTTC. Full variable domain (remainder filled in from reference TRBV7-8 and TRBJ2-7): GAGVSQSPRYKVAKRGQDVALRCDPISGHVSLFWYQQALGQGPEFLTYFQNEAQLDKSGLPSDRFFAERPEGSVSTLKIQRTQQEDSAVYLCASSPGQGAPYEQYFGPGTRLTVT.

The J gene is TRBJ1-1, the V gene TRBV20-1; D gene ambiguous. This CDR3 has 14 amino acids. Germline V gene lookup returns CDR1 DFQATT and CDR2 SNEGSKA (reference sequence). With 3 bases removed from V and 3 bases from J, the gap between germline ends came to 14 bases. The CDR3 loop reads CSASYEGPDTEAFF. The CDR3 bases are TGCAGTGCTAGTTATGAGGGCCCGGACACTGAAGCTTTCTTT.

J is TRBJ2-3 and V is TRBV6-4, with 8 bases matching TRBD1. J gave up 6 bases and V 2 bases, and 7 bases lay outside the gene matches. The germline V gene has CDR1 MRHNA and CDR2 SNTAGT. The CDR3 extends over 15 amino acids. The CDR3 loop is CASSDGRGPRDTQYF. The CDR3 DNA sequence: TGTGCCAGCAGTGACGGCAGGGGGCCTAGGGATACGCAGTATTTT.

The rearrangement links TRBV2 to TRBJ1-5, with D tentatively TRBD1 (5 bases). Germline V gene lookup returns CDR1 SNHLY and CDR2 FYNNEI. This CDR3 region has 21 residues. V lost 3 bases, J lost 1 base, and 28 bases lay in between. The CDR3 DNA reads TGTGCCAGCAGTGACTCATCCTCGGGATGGCAGGGTCCGACGAGCAATCAGCCCCAGCATTTT. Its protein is CASSDSSSGWQGPTSNQPQHF.

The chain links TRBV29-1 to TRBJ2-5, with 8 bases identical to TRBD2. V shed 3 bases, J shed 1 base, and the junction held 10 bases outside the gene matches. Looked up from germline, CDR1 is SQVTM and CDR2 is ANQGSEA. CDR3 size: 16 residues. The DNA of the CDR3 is TGCAGCGTTGATGGGCTAGCGGGCAAACCCCAAGAGACCCAGTACTTC. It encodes CSVDGLAGKPQETQYF.

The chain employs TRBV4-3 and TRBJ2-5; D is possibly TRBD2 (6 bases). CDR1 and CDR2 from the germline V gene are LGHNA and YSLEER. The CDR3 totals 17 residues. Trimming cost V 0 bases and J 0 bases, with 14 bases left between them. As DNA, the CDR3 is TGCGCCAGCAGCCAAGAAAGGGACTCACCGTACCAAGAGACCCAGTACTTC. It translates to CASSQERDSPYQETQYF.

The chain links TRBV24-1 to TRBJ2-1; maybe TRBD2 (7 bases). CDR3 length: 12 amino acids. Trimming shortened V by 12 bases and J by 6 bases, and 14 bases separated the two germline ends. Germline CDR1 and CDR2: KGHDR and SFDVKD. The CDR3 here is CASAGGRNEQFF. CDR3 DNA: TGTGCCTCCGCCGGGGGGCGCAATGAGCAGTTCTTC.

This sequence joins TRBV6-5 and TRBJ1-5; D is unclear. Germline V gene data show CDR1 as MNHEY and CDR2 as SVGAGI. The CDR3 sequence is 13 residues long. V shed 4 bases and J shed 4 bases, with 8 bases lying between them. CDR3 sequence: CASSLQTNQPQHF. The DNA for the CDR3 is TGTGCCAGCAGTTTACAGACAAATCAGCCCCAGCATTTT.

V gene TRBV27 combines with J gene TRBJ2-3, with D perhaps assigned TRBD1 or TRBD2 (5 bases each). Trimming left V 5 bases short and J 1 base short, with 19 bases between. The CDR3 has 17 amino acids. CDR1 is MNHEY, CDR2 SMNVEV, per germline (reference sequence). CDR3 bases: TGTGCCAGCAGTCTACAGCCGGGACCTGCAGGCACAGATACGCAGTATTTT. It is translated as CASSLQPGPAGTDTQYF.

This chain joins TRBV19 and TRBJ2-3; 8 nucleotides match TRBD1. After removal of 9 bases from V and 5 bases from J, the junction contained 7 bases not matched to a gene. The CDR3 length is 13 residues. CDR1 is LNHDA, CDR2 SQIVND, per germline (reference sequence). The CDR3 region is CASRRTGRDTQYF. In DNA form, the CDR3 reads TGTGCCAGCCGTCGGACAGGGAGAGATACGCAGTATTTT.

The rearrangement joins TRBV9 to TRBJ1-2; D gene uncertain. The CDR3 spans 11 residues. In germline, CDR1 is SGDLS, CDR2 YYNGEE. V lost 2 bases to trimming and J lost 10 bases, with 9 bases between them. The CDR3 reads CASSVGEVYTF. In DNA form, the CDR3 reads TGTGCCAGCAGCGTTGGAGAGGTCTACACCTTC.